These 32 T cell receptor beta chains came from one sample sequenced in a study of identical twins' blood T cells. TCRdb redid the calling of the 5' RACE reads with MiXCR, one entry per CDR3 protein. The data contain about 370,000 distinct CDR3 sequences, 28% of them singletons. Sequencing used PBMCs. The receptor set was obtained from a woman between 18 and 50 years old in good health.

The chain joins TRBV12-5 to TRBJ1-5, with a tentative D call TRBD1 (5 bases). The CDR3 consists of 15 residues. V lost 5 bases to trimming and J lost 3 bases, with 14 bases between them. Germline values: CDR1 LGHNT, CDR2 FRNRAP. The CDR3: CASGRPGRTNQPQHF. DNA of the CDR3: TGTGCTAGTGGTAGACCGGGACGTACCAATCAGCCCCAGCATTTT.

With respect to this clonotype: Possible read error: a much larger clone is one base away. The chain is built from TRBV2 and TRBJ2-3, with a weak D call TRBD1 (5 bases). The germline V gene has CDR1 SNHLY and CDR2 FYNNEI. This CDR3 spans 13 amino acids. Between the trimmed V and J ends, which lost 6 bases and 4 bases, there was a span of 11 bases. CDR3 in DNA: TGTGCCAGCAGCGTAGACAGCGCAGATACGCAGTATTTT. Amino acid sequence: CASSVDSADTQYF. Full variable domain (remainder filled in from reference TRBV2 and TRBJ2-3): EPEVTQTPSHQVTQMGQEVILRCVPISNHLYFYWYRQILGQKVEFLVSFYNNEISEKSEIFDDQFSVERPDGSNFTLKIRSTKLEDSAMYFCASSVDSADTQYFGPGTRLTVL.

The sample holds a few counts of this clonotype. The V and J genes are TRBV7-2 and TRBJ1-3; a possible D gene is TRBD1 (6 bases). This CDR3 spans 15 amino acids. Trimming took 2 bases from V and 4 from J, leaving 12 bases between them. The germline V gene encodes CDR1 SGHTA and CDR2 FQGNSA. In DNA form, the CDR3 reads TGTGCCAGCAGCTTAAGTTCAGGGGCAGGAAACACCATATATTTT. Protein: CASSLSSGAGNTIYF.

The genes are TRBV5-1 and TRBJ1-1; D is unclear. Trimming shortened V by 7 bases and J by 0 bases, and 10 bases separated the two germline ends. There are 13 residues in the CDR3. Germline V gene lookup returns CDR1 SGHRS and CDR2 YFSETQ. The CDR3 protein is CASAEVMNTEAFF. The DNA of the CDR3 is TGCGCCAGCGCGGAGGTTATGAACACTGAAGCTTTCTTT. The full variable domain, completed using reference TRBV5-1 and TRBJ1-1, is KAGVTQTPRYLIKTRGQQVTLSCSPISGHRSVSWYQQTPGQGLQFLFEYFSETQRNKGNFPGRFSGRQFSNSRSEMNVSTLELGDSALYLCASAEVMNTEAFFGQGTRLTVV.

The V call is TRBV9, the J call TRBJ1-1, with D unresolved. The CDR3 runs 13 residues. Trimming pared 4 bases from V and 8 bases from J, leaving 15 bases between. CDR1 is SGDLS and CDR2 is YYNGEE in the germline V gene. The CDR3 sequence is CASSPPLGAEAFF. The DNA of the CDR3 is TGTGCCAGCAGCCCTCCCCTTGGCGCAGAAGCTTTCTTT.

This clonotype occurred many times. V and J are TRBV27 and TRBJ1-1, with 7 bases fitting TRBD1. V was clipped by 5 bases and J by 1 base; unmatched bases: 7. This CDR3 is built from 15 residues. Germline V CDR1 and CDR2: MNHEY, SMNVEV (reference sequence). CDR3 sequence: CASSILTGRNTEAFF. CDR3 nucleotide sequence: TGTGCCAGCAGTATTCTGACAGGGAGGAACACTGAAGCTTTCTTT.

There are many counts of this clonotype. The chain carries TRBV6-6 and TRBJ2-1; D unclear. The germline CDR1 and CDR2 sequences are MNHNY and SVGAGI (reference sequence). CDR3 size: 14 residues. Trimming pared 6 bases from V and 0 bases from J, leaving 9 bases between. The CDR3 nucleotides are TGTGCCAGCAGCCGAACAAACTCCTACAATGAGCAGTTCTTC. This codes for CASSRTNSYNEQFF.

This clonotype was recorded a few times. The chain joins TRBV7-9 to TRBJ1-1; D is undetermined. The CDR3 runs to 12 residues. Between the trimmed V and J ends, which lost 5 bases and 6 bases, there was a span of 10 bases. Germline V CDR1 and CDR2: SEHNR, FQNEAQ (reference sequence). The CDR3 nucleotides read TGTGCCAGCAGCCCCGTGTACGCTGAAGCTTTCTTT. Protein product: CASSPVYAEAFF.

This clonotype came up once. The rearrangement joins TRBV19 to TRBJ1-4; D unresolved. The CDR3 is made up of 15 amino acids. With 1 base removed from V and 5 bases from J, the gap between germline ends came to 11 bases. Germline-derived CDR1 and CDR2 are LNHDA and SQIVND (reference sequence). The CDR3 loop is CASSIGTVWNEKLFF. The CDR3 DNA is TGTGCCAGTAGTATAGGAACAGTGTGGAATGAAAAACTGTTTTTT.

The rearrangement joins TRBV20-1 to TRBJ2-4, with D possibly matching TRBD2 (5 bases). CDR1 is DFQATT and CDR2 is SNEGSKA in the germline V gene (reference sequence). This CDR3 has 13 residues. The V end was cut by 3 bases, the J end by 6 bases, with 12 bases between. CDR3 nucleotide sequence: TGCAGTGCTAGGATCCCACGGGGAAACATTCAGTACTTC. Amino acid sequence: CSARIPRGNIQYF.

This chain joins TRBV12-3 or TRBV12-4 and TRBJ1-2; D is possibly TRBD1 (5 bases). V lost 7 bases and J 6 bases, leaving 12 bases between the germline ends. CDR3 length: 12 amino acids. The CDR3 region is CASTIWGNGYTF. CDR3 nucleotide sequence: TGTGCCAGCACGATTTGGGGGAATGGCTACACCTTC.

This clonotype was picked up a small number of times. This sequence joins TRBV12-5 and TRBJ1-2; D possibly corresponds to TRBD1 (5 bases). Per the germline V gene, CDR1 is LGHNT and CDR2 is FRNRAP. This CDR3 contains 15 residues. Trimming left V 0 bases short and J 5 bases short, with 13 bases between. The CDR3 is CASGLVLVREYGYTF. The CDR3 nucleotides are TGTGCTAGTGGTTTGGTACTCGTCAGGGAGTATGGCTACACCTTC.

This clonotype showed up many times. The chain couples TRBV10-3 to TRBJ2-3; D is unclear. V dropped 5 bases and J dropped 6 bases, with 12 bases sitting between them. The V gene's germline CDR1 is ENHRY and CDR2 SYGVKD. The length of the CDR3 is 13 residues. DNA for the CDR3: TGTGCCATCAGTTTTGGACCCGCGGATACGCAGTATTTT. Translating gives CAISFGPADTQYF.

V gene TRBV3-1 combines with J gene TRBJ1-4, with TRBD1 as a possible D gene (5 bases). This CDR3 has 14 amino acids. Germline V gives CDR1 LGHDT, CDR2 YNNKEL (reference sequence). Between the trimmed V and J ends, which lost 3 bases and 8 bases, there was a span of 13 bases. CDR3 amino acids: CASSQAGRLEKLFF. Here the CDR3 DNA reads TGTGCCAGCAGCCAGGCGGGACGATTGGAAAAACTGTTTTTT.

This clonotype was counted between two and nine times. The chain couples TRBV6-6 to TRBJ2-3; 10 positions match TRBD1. This CDR3 has 18 amino acids. Germline lookup yields CDR1 MNHNY and CDR2 SVGAGI (reference sequence). V was pared by 1 base and J by 2 bases, with 9 bases of the junction left unmatched. Here the CDR3 reads CASSYYLTGTGDTDTQYF. The CDR3 DNA is TGTGCCAGCAGTTACTATCTTACCGGGACAGGGGACACAGATACGCAGTATTTT.

The chain is built from TRBV19 and TRBJ1-5; 11 bases are a match to TRBD1. The CDR3 sequence is 17 residues long. The germline gives CDR1 LNHDA, CDR2 SQIVND (reference sequence). J was trimmed by 6 bases and V by 5 bases; bases with no gene match: 12. DNA for the CDR3: TGTGCCAGTAGTGAGTGGGTGGACAGGGGGCAAGGTCAGCCCCAGCATTTT. Its translation is CASSEWVDRGQGQPQHF. The full variable domain, rest sourced from reference TRBV19 and TRBJ1-5, is DGGITQSPKYLFRKEGQNVTLSCEQNLNHDAMYWYRQDPGQGLRLIYYSQIVNDFQKGDIAEGYSVSREKKESFPLTVTSAQKNPTAFYLCASSEWVDRGQGQPQHFGDGTRLSIL.

The rearrangement uses TRBV6-5 and TRBJ1-1, with unresolved D. From germline, CDR1 is MNHEY and CDR2 SVGAGI. There are 12 residues in the CDR3. V lost 3 bases and J 5 bases, leaving 7 bases between the germline ends. The CDR3 sequence: CASSYDTTEAFF. In nucleotides, the CDR3 is TGTGCCAGCAGTTATGATACTACTGAAGCTTTCTTT.

V is TRBV5-5 and J is TRBJ2-5, with D perhaps TRBD2 (5 bases). The CDR3 is 13 residues long. Germline V gene lookup returns CDR1 SGHKS and CDR2 YYEKEE (reference sequence). V was pared by 2 bases and J by 4 bases, with 9 bases between. CDR3 sequence (DNA): TGTGCCAGCAGCTTCGCGGGCCCAGAGACCCAGTACTTC. Translated: CASSFAGPETQYF.

The gene calls are TRBV3-1 and TRBJ2-1, with 7 bases fitting TRBD1. Germline CDR1 LGHDT, CDR2 YNNKEL (reference sequence). This CDR3 is built from 11 residues. Trimming took 7 bases from V and 7 from J; bases not matched to a gene: 1. This chain's CDR3 is CASTGGNEQFF. The DNA for the CDR3 is TGTGCCAGCACAGGGGGAAATGAGCAGTTCTTC.

This clonotype was counted a few times. CDR3 in DNA: TGTGCCAGCAGCGTAACCTACGAGCAGTACTTC. It is translated as CASSVTYEQYF. The V call is TRBV9, the J call TRBJ2-7; D is ambiguous. V was trimmed by 1 base and J by 2 bases, leaving 1 base between them. Germline lookup yields CDR1 SGDLS and CDR2 YYNGEE. This CDR3 spans 11 amino acids.

This clonotype was picked up a small number of times. J is TRBJ1-1 and V is TRBV3-1; D is perhaps TRBD1 (5 bases). The V end lost 0 bases, the J end lost 11 bases, and 13 bases lay between the germline ends. The CDR3 contains 13 residues. The V gene's germline CDR1 is LGHDT and CDR2 YNNKEL (reference sequence). The CDR3 bases are TGTGCCAGCAGCCAAGATCGAGAGGGGATGGCTTTCTTT. It is translated as CASSQDREGMAFF. Drawing the rest from reference TRBV3-1 and TRBJ1-1, the complete variable domain is DTAVSQTPKYLVTQMGNDKSIKCEQNLGHDTMYWYKQDSKKFLKIMFSYNNKELIINETVPNRFSPKSPDKAHLNLHINSLELGDSAVYFCASSQDREGMAFFGQGTRLTVV.

This chain links TRBV11-3 with TRBJ1-1; D is unclear. The V end lost 5 bases, the J end lost 4 bases, and 17 bases lay between the germline ends. The CDR3 has 15 amino acids. Germline V lookup: CDR1 SGHNT, CDR2 YENEEA. DNA for the CDR3: TGTGCCAGCAGCGCGTGGACGGAAGAAAGCACTGAAGCTTTCTTT. Its protein is CASSAWTEESTEAFF.

This clonotype was seen ten or more times. The chain is built from TRBV4-1 and TRBJ2-2; unclear D gene. This CDR3 has 13 residues. CDR1 MGHRA and CDR2 YSYEKL come from the germline V gene. Deletions cut 0 bases from V and 6 bases from J, with 5 bases between. The CDR3 DNA sequence: TGCGCCAGCAGCCAAGATCGAGCCGGGGAGCTGTTTTTT. Translating it yields CASSQDRAGELFF.

At least ten counts were recorded for this clonotype. The chain is built from TRBV12-3 or TRBV12-4 and TRBJ1-1; TRBD1 might be the D (5 bases). This CDR3 contains 15 residues. V was cut by 5 bases and J by 7 bases, with 20 bases left in between. The CDR3 DNA sequence: TGTGCCAGCAGTAGATGGGACCTCCTAAGAGGTGAAGCTTTCTTT. Protein: CASSRWDLLRGEAFF.

This clonotype occurred a few times. The V and J genes are TRBV5-5 and TRBJ1-1; a weak D match, TRBD1 (5 bases). Deletions cut 4 bases from V and 5 bases from J, with 12 bases between. The V gene's germline CDR1 is SGHKS and CDR2 YYEKEE (reference sequence). The CDR3 contains 13 residues. The CDR3, as DNA: TGTGCCAGCAGCGGGGTTCCAGGGACTGAAGCTTTCTTT. It specifies CASSGVPGTEAFF.

On this clonotype itself: A read error may account for a junction end that differs from germline. This sequence joins TRBV5-1 and TRBJ1-1; D gene uncertain. The CDR3 loop spans 16 amino acids. Per germline, CDR1 SGHRS and CDR2 YFSETQ. The CDR3 bases are TGCTCCAGCAGCTTGGGAGTCGGCAGGCTGAACACTGAAGCTTTCTTT. Amino acids: CSSSLGVGRLNTEAFF.

V and J are TRBV20-1 and TRBJ1-2; possibly TRBD1 for D (5 bases). The CDR3 consists of 12 residues. V lost 2 bases and J lost 8, with 12 bases in between. CDR1 is DFQATT and CDR2 is SNEGSKA in the germline V gene (reference sequence). CDR3 DNA: TGCAGTGCTAGAAGGGATAGGGGAGGCTACACCTTC. The encoded protein is CSARRDRGGYTF.

This clonotype was seen a single time. The V and J genes are TRBV27 and TRBJ2-2; possible D gene TRBD1, 6 bases. The V and J ends lost 4 bases and 11 bases respectively, with 17 bases between them. The CDR3 contains 14 residues. Germline V gene sequence: CDR1 MNHEY, CDR2 SMNVEV (reference sequence). The CDR3 DNA sequence: TGTGCCAGCAGTTACAGGGTTGCATCGGGTGAGCTGTTTTTT. Its protein is CASSYRVASGELFF.

The chain uses TRBV6-2 or TRBV6-3 and TRBJ2-2; D is unclear. Trimming removed 8 bases at V and 2 bases at J, with 12 bases between. This CDR3 comprises 14 residues. Germline-derived CDR1 and CDR2 are MNHEY and SVGEGT. The DNA for the CDR3 is TGTGCCAGCGGGAAGATCATCAACACCGGGGAGCTGTTTTTT. It translates to CASGKIINTGELFF.

Comments on this clonotype: One end of the junction fails to match germline, which may point to a read error. The chain is built from TRBV20-1 and TRBJ1-2, with D possibly matching TRBD1 (6 bases). The CDR3 is 12 amino acids. The germline V gene encodes CDR1 DFQATT and CDR2 SNEGSKA (reference sequence). Here the CDR3 DNA reads TGCTGTGCTTCCGGGACAAACTATGGCTACACCTTC. It codes for CCASGTNYGYTF.

The V call is TRBV5-6, the J call TRBJ1-1; D unclear. CDR3 length equals 15 residues. Germline CDR1 and CDR2: SGHDT and YYEEEE. V was pared by 3 bases and J by 0 bases, with 12 bases between. The CDR3 DNA reads TGTGCCAGCAGCTCCCATCGGACGGTGAACACTGAAGCTTTCTTT. Translation: CASSSHRTVNTEAFF.

This chain uses TRBV5-6 with TRBJ1-6; D remains ambiguous. The CDR3 spans 16 residues. Trimming pared 4 bases from V and 5 bases from J, leaving 16 bases between. Germline CDR1 reads SGHDT; CDR2 reads YYEEEE. Here the CDR3 DNA reads TGTGCCAGCAGCCGCGGTATGGGTGCTAATAATTCACCCCTCCACTTT. This sequence encodes CASSRGMGANNSPLHF.